What follows are 29 T cell receptor beta chains derived from one specimen sequenced in a study of blood T cell repertoires in COVID-19. Some clones are missing from TCRdb's copy, which holds only in-frame ones; the method was immunoSEQ multiplex PCR. The table records under 350,000 clones, roughly nine tenths of them present only once. Source material: PBMCs or T cells enriched from blood (not recorded which). These receptors came from a man in his 60s who had recovered from COVID-19.

The count of this clone is one. This sequence joins TRBV5-6 and TRBJ2-5; D perhaps matches TRBD2 (6 bases). Trimming left V 4 bases short and J 1 base short, with 11 bases between. CDR3 length: 14 residues. From germline, CDR1 is SGHDT and CDR2 YYEEEE. The CDR3 DNA sequence: TGTGCCAGCAGCCTTCGGGAGACCCAAGAGACCCAGTACTTC. As protein: CASSLRETQETQYF.

The chain links TRBV20-1 to TRBJ2-1; 9 positions match TRBD2. This CDR3 spans 11 amino acids. J lost 10 bases, V lost 6 bases, and 4 bases had no gene match. Germline CDR1 DFQATT, CDR2 SNEGSKA (reference sequence). This chain's CDR3 is CSAKGLAEQFF. DNA for the CDR3: TGCAGTGCCAAAGGACTAGCGGAGCAGTTCTTC.

This sequence joins TRBV4-1 and TRBJ2-1, with 14 bases identical to TRBD2. This CDR3 contains 16 residues. Germline V CDR1 and CDR2: MGHRA, YSYEKL. With V trimmed by 0 bases and J by 15 bases, 10 bases remained unmatched. CDR3 residues: CASSQDHRGLAGVGFF. The DNA for the CDR3 is TGCGCCAGCAGCCAAGATCACAGGGGACTAGCGGGAGTGGGGTTCTTC.

The chain is built from TRBV5-6 and TRBJ1-2; no definite D call. Per the germline V gene, CDR1 is SGHDT and CDR2 is YYEEEE. Trimming shortened V by 2 bases and J by 4 bases, and 9 bases separated the two germline ends. This CDR3 has 13 amino acids. This chain's CDR3 is CASSFQATYGYTF. The CDR3 nucleotides are TGTGCCAGCAGCTTCCAGGCAACCTATGGCTACACCTTC.

This clone is a singleton in its sample. The V call is TRBV7-9, the J call TRBJ1-1; weak D call: TRBD1 (5 bases). The CDR3 spans 16 residues. Trimming cost V 1 base and J 4 bases, with 16 bases left between them. The germline gives CDR1 SEHNR, CDR2 FQNEAQ (reference sequence). The CDR3 spells CASSLVESLGGTEAFF. The CDR3 DNA sequence: TGTGCCAGCAGCTTAGTAGAAAGTCTGGGGGGCACTGAAGCTTTCTTT.

The CDR3 DNA is TGTGCCAGCAGCTTCCCCAGACTAGCGGGGTTCTACAATGAGCAGTTCTTC. It translates to CASSFPRLAGFYNEQFF. The chain carries TRBV5-4 and TRBJ2-1; 11 bases line up with TRBD2. Germline CDR1 and CDR2: SGHNT and YYREEE (reference sequence). Trimming cost V 2 bases and J 3 bases; bases outside gene matches: 7. There are 17 residues in the CDR3.

The rearrangement uses TRBV29-1 and TRBJ1-2; possible D gene TRBD1, 6 bases. This CDR3 spans 13 amino acids. Trimming shortened V by 4 bases and J by 3 bases, and 12 bases separated the two germline ends. Germline lookup yields CDR1 SQVTM and CDR2 ANQGSEA. The CDR3 protein is CSVVTGTYYGYTF. The CDR3 nucleotides are TGCAGCGTTGTTACAGGGACATACTATGGCTACACCTTC.

The chain joins TRBV12-3 or TRBV12-4 to TRBJ1-3; D not resolved. This CDR3 is 13 amino acids long. Trimming removed 10 bases at V and 0 bases at J, with 10 bases between. CDR3 sequence: CATEKSSGNTIYF. The CDR3 DNA is TGTGCCACTGAGAAGAGCTCTGGAAACACCATATATTTT.

The V call is TRBV24-1, the J call TRBJ2-3, with TRBD2 as a possible D gene (6 bases). Per germline, CDR1 KGHDR and CDR2 SFDVKD. This CDR3 is 18 amino acids long. V shed 4 bases and J shed 0 bases, with 19 bases lying between them. CDR3 protein: CATSDPPGTSLSTDTQYF. DNA of the CDR3: TGTGCCACCAGTGACCCCCCCGGGACTTCCTTGAGCACAGATACGCAGTATTTT.

V gene TRBV18 combines with J gene TRBJ2-4; TRBD1 agrees at 8 bases. Germline lookup yields CDR1 KGHSH and CDR2 LQKENI. The CDR3 covers 18 residues. J lost 1 base, V lost 3 bases, and 11 bases had no gene match. The CDR3 is CASSPIAPQGAAKNIQYF. CDR3 DNA: TGTGCCAGCTCACCGATAGCCCCTCAGGGGGCGGCCAAAAACATTCAGTACTTC.

The gene calls are TRBV7-9 and TRBJ1-1; tentative D call: TRBD1 (5 bases). Germline V gene lookup returns CDR1 SEHNR and CDR2 FQNEAQ (reference sequence). Trimming stripped 3 bases from V and 0 bases from J, with 8 bases between. This CDR3 region has 14 residues. CDR3 region: CASSLTAVNTEAFF. The CDR3 region has the DNA TGTGCCAGCAGCTTGACAGCAGTGAACACTGAAGCTTTCTTT.

This chain connects TRBV4-1 to TRBJ1-3; D unresolved. The CDR3 spans 18 residues. V lost 1 base to trimming and J lost 0 bases, with 16 bases between them. CDR1 and CDR2 (germline): MGHRA, YSYEKL. The DNA for the CDR3 is TGCGCCAGCAGCCAAGTGATGGGCAGGTCGAGCTCTGGAAACACCATATATTTT. Translating it yields CASSQVMGRSSSGNTIYF.

The chain recombines TRBV27 with TRBJ2-5; 8 nucleotides match TRBD1. Germline V gene lookup returns CDR1 MNHEY and CDR2 SMNVEV (reference sequence). CDR3 length equals 14 residues. V dropped 5 bases and J dropped 3; count of bases not matched to a gene: 5. CDR3 DNA sequence: TGTGCCAGCAGTCCACAGGGGGTAGAAGAGACCCAGTACTTC. It yields the protein CASSPQGVEETQYF.

This chain links TRBV30 with TRBJ1-5, with D perhaps TRBD1 (6 bases). Trimming removed 2 bases at V and 9 bases at J, with 26 bases between. There are 17 residues in the CDR3. Germline V gene data show CDR1 as GTSNPN and CDR2 as SVGIG (reference sequence). CDR3: CAWSRRTSDSSLRPQHF. CDR3 nucleotides: TGTGCCTGGAGTAGGCGAACCTCGGACAGCAGTTTGCGGCCCCAGCATTTT.

The chain recombines TRBV10-3 with TRBJ2-7, with D tentatively TRBD1 (6 bases). The germline gives CDR1 ENHRY, CDR2 SYGVKD. The V and J ends lost 10 bases and 1 base respectively, with 17 bases between them. This CDR3 has 14 amino acids. CDR3 region: CATADRNSSYEQYF. The DNA for the CDR3 is TGTGCCACCGCGGACAGAAATTCTTCCTACGAGCAGTACTTC.

CDR3 sequence reads: CATSVGSGQRNQPQHF. CDR3 DNA: TGTGCCACCAGTGTGGGTTCGGGACAGCGCAATCAGCCCCAGCATTTT. The gene calls are TRBV24-1 and TRBJ1-5; 7 bases agree with TRBD1. Germline trimming cut 5 bases from V and 2 bases from J; bases unmatched to any gene: 8. Germline V CDR1 and CDR2: KGHDR, SFDVKD. The CDR3 is 16 amino acids.

The chain uses TRBV20-1 and TRBJ1-1; 7 bases agree with TRBD1. CDR3 length: 13 amino acids. The trim removed 3 bases at V and 11 bases at J, leaving 12 bases unmatched. In germline, CDR1 is DFQATT, CDR2 SNEGSKA (reference sequence). Here the CDR3 reads CSASAGGDLGAFF. The CDR3 DNA reads as TGCAGTGCTAGTGCAGGGGGAGATTTAGGGGCTTTCTTT.

The rearrangement uses TRBV5-4 and TRBJ1-1; TRBD1 aligns across 9 bases. The length of the CDR3 is 14 residues. From germline, CDR1 is SGHNT and CDR2 YYREEE (reference sequence). The V gene end was trimmed by 3 bases and the J gene end by 11 bases; junction bases not matched to a gene: 11. CDR3 nucleotides: TGTGCCAGCAGCTCGGGTAACCGGGACAGGGACGCTTTCTTT. Translating gives CASSSGNRDRDAFF.

This chain connects TRBV3-1 (or the pseudogene TRBV3-2) to TRBJ1-5, with D perhaps matching TRBD1 (6 bases). This CDR3 has 19 residues. Per germline, CDR1 LGHDT and CDR2 YNNKEL (reference sequence). Between the trimmed V and J ends, which lost 0 bases and 2 bases, there was a span of 20 bases. DNA for the CDR3: TGTGCCAGCAGCCAAGATGAGGAGACAGGCCCTTGGGGCAATCAGCCCCAGCATTTT. This codes for CASSQDEETGPWGNQPQHF.

The V and J genes are TRBV9 and TRBJ2-3; 10 nucleotides agree with TRBD2. Germline V gives CDR1 SGDLS, CDR2 YYNGEE. The CDR3 loop spans 14 amino acids. J lost 2 bases, V lost 4 bases, and 1 base had no gene match. The CDR3 coding sequence is TGTGCCAGCAGCAGCGGGAGGGACACAGATACGCAGTATTTT. Translating gives CASSSGRDTDTQYF.

The chain links TRBV12-3 or TRBV12-4 to TRBJ2-7; 7 bases fit TRBD1. The CDR3 has 12 amino acids. With V trimmed by 6 bases and J by 4 bases, 3 bases remained unmatched. Here the CDR3 DNA reads TGTGCCAGCAGAGGGGACAGTTACGAGCAGTACTTC. This codes for CASRGDSYEQYF.

The chain couples TRBV18 to TRBJ2-7; TRBD1 matches at 9 bases. The V gene end was trimmed by 6 bases and the J gene end by 7 bases; junction bases not matched to a gene: 10. The CDR3 runs 14 residues. CDR1 is KGHSH, CDR2 LQKENI, per germline. The CDR3 protein is CASSYGTGSREQYF. For the CDR3, the DNA is TGTGCCAGCTCGTACGGGACAGGGTCGAGGGAGCAGTACTTC.

The J gene is TRBJ2-1, the V gene TRBV15, with TRBD1 matching over 11 bases. Germline CDR1 is LNHNV and CDR2 is YYDKDF (reference sequence). V dropped 1 base and J dropped 2; count of bases not matched to a gene: 1. The CDR3 totals 16 residues. CDR3 nucleotides: TGTGCCACCAGCAGAGCGGGACAGGGGGCCTACAATGAGCAGTTCTTC. Translating gives CATSRAGQGAYNEQFF.

This clone was picked up one time. The chain employs TRBV18 and TRBJ2-7, with 14 bases matching TRBD2. With 3 bases clipped from V and 6 bases from J, the junction kept 1 base outside the gene matches. Looked up from germline, CDR1 is KGHSH and CDR2 is LQKENI. This CDR3 comprises 14 residues. The CDR3 spells CASSPGLAGVEQYF. CDR3 in DNA: TGTGCCAGCTCACCGGGACTAGCGGGAGTCGAGCAGTACTTC.

The rearrangement links TRBV27 to TRBJ1-5; the D gene is possibly TRBD1 (6 bases). This CDR3 has 16 residues. V was clipped by 0 bases and J by 3 bases, with 12 bases between them. The germline V gene has CDR1 MNHEY and CDR2 SMNVEV (reference sequence). The CDR3 loop reads CASSLSRGGVNQPQHF. In DNA form, the CDR3 reads TGTGCCAGCAGTTTATCGCGAGGGGGTGTCAATCAGCCCCAGCATTTT.

The CDR3: CASSVSGGSIYNEQFF. The DNA of the CDR3 is TGTGCCAGCAGCGTTAGCGGGGGGAGCATCTACAATGAGCAGTTCTTC. J is TRBJ2-1 and V is TRBV5-4, with 10 nucleotides matching TRBD2. Germline assignment: CDR1 SGHNT and CDR2 YYREEE (reference sequence). This CDR3 is built from 16 residues. Trimming at V came to 4 bases and at J to 3 bases, leaving 7 bases not matched to a gene.

The CDR3 loop reads CASSFDAGEFVNYGYTF. The CDR3 region has the DNA TGTGCCAGCAGTTTCGATGCAGGGGAATTTGTTAACTATGGCTACACCTTC. J is TRBJ1-2 and V is TRBV28, with a possible D match to TRBD1 (6 bases). The V gene's germline CDR1 is MDHEN and CDR2 SYDVKM. The length of the CDR3 is 17 residues. Deletions cut 3 bases from V and 1 base from J, with 18 bases between.

The chain carries TRBV27 and TRBJ2-4, with D uncertain. Deletions cut 2 bases from V and 0 bases from J, with 11 bases between. CDR3 length: 16 residues. Per germline, CDR1 MNHEY and CDR2 SMNVEV (reference sequence). The CDR3 DNA follows: TGTGCCAGCAGTTTAACCCCAGATCTAGCCAAAAACATTCAGTACTTC. Residues: CASSLTPDLAKNIQYF.

The chain uses TRBV7-8 and TRBJ2-3; D possibly corresponds to TRBD2 (5 bases). The length of the CDR3 is 14 residues. The germline CDR1 and CDR2 sequences are SGHVS and FQNEAQ. The V gene lost 0 bases and the J gene lost 4 bases, with 8 bases spanning the gap. The CDR3 DNA reads TGTGCCAGCAGCTTAGCTTTGCGGGCAGATACGCAGTATTTT. This codes for CASSLALRADTQYF.